This TCR beta chain comes out of a study of OX40 agonist ivuxolimab in advanced cancers. Background on the study: In this cohort, patients received ivuxolimab, an agonistic anti-OX40 (CD134) antibody. Patients received intravenous ivuxolimab every 2 weeks at 0.01 to 10 mg/kg. Age averaged around 58 years (range 23 to 79), and roughly 80% were male. Study-wide points: Dosing at 0.1 to 3.0 mg/kg was accompanied by clonal expansion of CD4+ and CD8+ blood T cells by week 6.

Assay used: immunoSEQ multiplex PCR; TCRdb lists only in-frame clones, some missing. In the table there are tens of thousands of clones, less than 85% of which are singletons. As regards this clone: Antigen: not known.

The starting material was CD4+ or CD8+ T cells sorted from blood, obtained in a trial of the OX40 agonist ivuxolimab. The sequence was obtained from an adult with an advanced solid tumor such as melanoma, head and neck, liver or kidney cancer.

The CDR3 is CATSRGSTAVEAFF. CDR3 nucleotides: TGTGCCACCAGCAGAGGGTCGACAGCGGTTGAAGCTTTCTTT. This chain connects TRBV15 to TRBJ1-1; TRBD1 might be the D (5 bases). The CDR3 is 14 amino acids. The ends were cut back, 1 base at V and 7 bases at J, with 13 bases in the middle. CDR1 LNHNV and CDR2 YYDKDF come from the germline V gene (reference sequence).